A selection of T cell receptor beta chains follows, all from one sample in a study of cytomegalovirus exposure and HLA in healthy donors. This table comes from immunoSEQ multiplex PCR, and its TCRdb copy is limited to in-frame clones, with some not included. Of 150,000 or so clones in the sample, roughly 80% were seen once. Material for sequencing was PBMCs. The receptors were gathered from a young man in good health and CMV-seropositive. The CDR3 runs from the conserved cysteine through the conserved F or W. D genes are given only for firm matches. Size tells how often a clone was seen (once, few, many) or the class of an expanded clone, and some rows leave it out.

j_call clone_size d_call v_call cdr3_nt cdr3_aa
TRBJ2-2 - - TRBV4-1 TGCGCCAGCAGCCAAGATGGAGAGTCTAGGCGCGGGGAGCTGTTTTTT CASSQDGESRRGELFF
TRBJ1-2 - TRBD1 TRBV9 TGTGCCAGCAGCGAGGGACAGAGGGGTGGCTACACCTTC CASSEGQRGGYTF
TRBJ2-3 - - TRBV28 TGTGCCAGCAGTTTTTTGACGACTGCTAGCACAGATACGCAGTATTTT CASSFLTTASTDTQYF
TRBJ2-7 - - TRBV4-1 TGCGCCAGCAGCCAAGGGCCGCAGAACCCTAGCTCCTACGAGCAGTACTTC CASSQGPQNPSSYEQYF
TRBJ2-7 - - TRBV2 TGTGCCAGCAAGAGTACAGGGAGTTTCTACGAGCAGTACTTC CASKSTGSFYEQYF
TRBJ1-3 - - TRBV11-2 TGTGCCAGCAGCCCCCCAGGGTCCCGTGGAAACACCATATATTTT CASSPPGSRGNTIYF
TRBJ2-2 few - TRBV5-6 TGTGCCAGCAGTTTTCTAGGGGTGAACACCGGGGAGCTGTTTTTT CASSFLGVNTGELFF
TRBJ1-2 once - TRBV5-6 TGTGCCAGCAGGAACACAGTTGACTATGGCTACACCTTC CASRNTVDYGYTF
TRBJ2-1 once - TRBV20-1 TGCAGTGCCCCGACGGGGAATGAGCAGTTCTTC CSAPTGNEQFF
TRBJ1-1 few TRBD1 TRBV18 TGTGCCAGCTCACCACTTGACAGGGAGTACGGTGAAGCTTTCTTT CASSPLDREYGEAFF
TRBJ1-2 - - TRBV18 TGTGCCAGCTCACCAGATCGGGGCTATGGCTACACCTTC CASSPDRGYGYTF
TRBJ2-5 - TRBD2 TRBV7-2 TGTGCCAGCAGCCGGACTAGCGGGAGGGCCAGTGAGACCCAGTACTTC CASSRTSGRASETQYF
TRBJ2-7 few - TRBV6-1 TGTGCCAGCAGTGTTACCGGGACAACCTACGAGCAGTACTTC CASSVTGTTYEQYF
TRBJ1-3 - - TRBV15 TGTGCCACCAGCAGTAGAGGAGGTTCTGGAAACACCATATATTTT CATSSRGGSGNTIYF
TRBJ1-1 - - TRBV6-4 TGTGCCAGCAGTTCAACCGCCGGGGACACTGAAGCTTTCTTT CASSSTAGDTEAFF
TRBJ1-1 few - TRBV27 TGTGCCAGCAGGTCCGGGTCTGAAGCTTTCTTT CASRSGSEAFF
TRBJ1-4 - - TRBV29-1 TGCAGCGTGGGGGGGGAGAGCCGGCCGTTTTTT CSVGGESRPFF
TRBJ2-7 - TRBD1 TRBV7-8 TGTGCCAGCAGCTTTATGGGACAGGGCACCTACGAGCAGTACTTC CASSFMGQGTYEQYF
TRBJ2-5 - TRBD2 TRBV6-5 TGTGCCAGCAGCTCGGGGACTAGTTCGATAGAGACCCAGTACTTC CASSSGTSSIETQYF